Described below is a single T cell receptor (beta chain) sequence and its context. No antigen is known for it. The CDR3 extends over 14 amino acids. Germline CDR1 and CDR2: SGHTA and FQGNSA. V lost 1 base, J lost 4 bases, and 11 bases lay in between. This entry comes from a study of monozygotic twins with cystic fibrosis. Study outcomes and limitations: Monozygotic CF twins shared more identical nucleotide clonotypes than unrelated patients.

TCRdb keeps only in-frame clones here, not all; method: immunoSEQ multiplex PCR. The sample consists of about 39,000 clones, approximately 90% of them appearing once. The sequence derives from a boy under 10 years old with cystic fibrosis. The chain links TRBV7-2 to TRBJ2-7; possibly TRBD1 or TRBD2 for D (5 bases each). Sample: blood. The CDR3 DNA is TGTGCCAGCAGCTTAGAGAGGGACGCTTACGAGCAGTACTTC. Residues: CASSLERDAYEQYF. Supplemented by reference TRBV7-2 and TRBJ2-7, the full variable domain reads GAGVSQSPSNKVTEKGKDVELRCDPISGHTALYWYRQSLGQGLEFLIYFQGNSAPDKSGLPSDRFSAERTGGSVSTLTIQRTQQEDSAVYLCASSLERDAYEQYFGPGTRLTVT.